The TCR beta chain under discussion was sequenced for a study of OX40 agonist ivuxolimab in advanced cancers. The overall study: Patients in the trial were receiving intravenous ivuxolimab every 2 weeks, at doses of 0.01 to 10 mg/kg.

The count of this clone is one. The CDR3 contains 14 residues. Germline CDR1 SEHNR, CDR2 FQNEAQ (reference sequence). Trimming took off 2 bases at V and 8 bases at J, with 13 bases between the two ends. Profiled with immunoSEQ multiplex PCR; TCRdb holds only in-frame clones, not every one. Here the sample spans roughly 100,000 clones, almost 90% being singletons. The V gene is TRBV7-9, the J gene TRBJ1-5, with D maybe TRBD1 (6 bases). Sample: CD4+ or CD8+ T cells sorted from blood, taken in a trial of the OX40 agonist ivuxolimab. The origin of this receptor is an adult with an advanced solid tumor such as melanoma, head and neck, liver or kidney cancer. The CDR3 nucleotides read TGTGCCAGCAGCTTATCGGGGGCGTCAGAGCCCCAGCATTTT. This translates into CASSLSGASEPQHF.